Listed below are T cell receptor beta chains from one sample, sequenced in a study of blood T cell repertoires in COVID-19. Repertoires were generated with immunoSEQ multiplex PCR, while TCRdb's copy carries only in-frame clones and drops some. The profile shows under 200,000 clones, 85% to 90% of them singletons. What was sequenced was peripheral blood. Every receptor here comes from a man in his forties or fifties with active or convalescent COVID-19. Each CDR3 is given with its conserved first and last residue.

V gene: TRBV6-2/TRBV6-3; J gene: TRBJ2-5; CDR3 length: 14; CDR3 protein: CASSYGGREETQYF
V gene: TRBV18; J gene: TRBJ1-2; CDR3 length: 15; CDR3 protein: CASSSAGSYTLGYTF
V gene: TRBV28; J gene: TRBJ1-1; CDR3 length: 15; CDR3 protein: CASSLFGGGDTEAFF
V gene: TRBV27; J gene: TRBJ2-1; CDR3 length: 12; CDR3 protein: CASSLGSNEQFF
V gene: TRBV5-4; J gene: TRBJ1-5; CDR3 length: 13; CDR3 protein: CASSLAPDQPQHF
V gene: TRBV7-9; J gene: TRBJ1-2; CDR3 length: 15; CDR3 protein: CASSLGTVFNYGYTF
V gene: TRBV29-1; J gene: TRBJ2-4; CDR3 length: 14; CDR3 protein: CSVRLALAKNIQYF
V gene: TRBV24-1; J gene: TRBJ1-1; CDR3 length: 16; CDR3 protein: CATSDGTGGFNTEAFF
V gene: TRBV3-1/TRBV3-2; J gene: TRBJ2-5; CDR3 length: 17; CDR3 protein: CASSQASPTSGGVTQYF
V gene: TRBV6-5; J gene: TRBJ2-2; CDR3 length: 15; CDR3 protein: CASRRQLLNTGELFF
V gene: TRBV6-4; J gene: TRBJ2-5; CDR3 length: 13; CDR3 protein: CASSVGQGETQYF
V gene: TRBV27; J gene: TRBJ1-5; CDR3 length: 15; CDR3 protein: CASSLGTGGSQPQHF
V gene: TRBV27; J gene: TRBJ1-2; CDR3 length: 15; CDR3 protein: CASSLYGTGGGGYTF
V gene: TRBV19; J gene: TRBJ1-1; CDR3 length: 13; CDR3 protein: CASSIMPNTEAFF
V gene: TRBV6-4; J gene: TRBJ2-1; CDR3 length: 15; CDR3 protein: CASSMDRGRLNEQFF
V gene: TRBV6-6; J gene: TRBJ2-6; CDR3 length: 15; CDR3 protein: CASRGGSSGANVLTF
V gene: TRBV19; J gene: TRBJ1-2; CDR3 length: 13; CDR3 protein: CASSPRSGNGYTF
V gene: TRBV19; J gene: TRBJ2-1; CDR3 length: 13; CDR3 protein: CASSFRPSDEQFF
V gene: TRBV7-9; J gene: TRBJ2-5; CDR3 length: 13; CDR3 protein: CASSQLSGETQYF
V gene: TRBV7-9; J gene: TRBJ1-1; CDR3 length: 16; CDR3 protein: CASSPRDRGRGTEAFF
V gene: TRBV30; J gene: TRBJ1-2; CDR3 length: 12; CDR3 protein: CAWSGGDYGYTF
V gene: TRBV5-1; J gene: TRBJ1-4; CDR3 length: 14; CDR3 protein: CASSLRGLEEKLFF
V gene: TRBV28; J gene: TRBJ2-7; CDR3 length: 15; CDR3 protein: CASRETGRSSYEQYF
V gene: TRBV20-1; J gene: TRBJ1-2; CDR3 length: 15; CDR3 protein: CSASVGGATNYGYTF
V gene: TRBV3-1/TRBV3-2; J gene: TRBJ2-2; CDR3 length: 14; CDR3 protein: CASSHYDRAGELFF
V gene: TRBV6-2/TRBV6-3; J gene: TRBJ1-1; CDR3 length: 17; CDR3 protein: CASSYRGLDRGGTEAFF
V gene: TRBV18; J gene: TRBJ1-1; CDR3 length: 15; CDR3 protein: CASSPGTGSDTEAFF
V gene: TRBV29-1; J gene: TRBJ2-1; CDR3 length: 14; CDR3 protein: CSLWRDYGDNEQFF
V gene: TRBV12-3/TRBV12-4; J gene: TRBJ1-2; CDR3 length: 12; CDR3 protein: CASSTINYGYTF
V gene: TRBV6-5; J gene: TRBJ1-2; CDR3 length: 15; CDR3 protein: CASTRDRGFYYGYTF
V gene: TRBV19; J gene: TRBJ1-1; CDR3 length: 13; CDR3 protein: CASSMSDRYGAFF
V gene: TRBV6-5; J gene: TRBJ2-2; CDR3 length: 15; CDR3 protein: CASTNRDINTGELFF
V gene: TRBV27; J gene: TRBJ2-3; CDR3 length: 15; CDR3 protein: CASSLSAGPADTQYF
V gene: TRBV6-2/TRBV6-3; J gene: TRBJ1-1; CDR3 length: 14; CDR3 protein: CASSYPFLNTEAFF
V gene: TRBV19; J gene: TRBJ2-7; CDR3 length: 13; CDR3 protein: CASSNTPSGEQYF
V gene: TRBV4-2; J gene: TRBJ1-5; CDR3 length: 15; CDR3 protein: CASSQERGSNQPQHF
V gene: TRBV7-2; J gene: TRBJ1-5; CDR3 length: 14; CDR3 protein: CASSSRGSNQPQHF